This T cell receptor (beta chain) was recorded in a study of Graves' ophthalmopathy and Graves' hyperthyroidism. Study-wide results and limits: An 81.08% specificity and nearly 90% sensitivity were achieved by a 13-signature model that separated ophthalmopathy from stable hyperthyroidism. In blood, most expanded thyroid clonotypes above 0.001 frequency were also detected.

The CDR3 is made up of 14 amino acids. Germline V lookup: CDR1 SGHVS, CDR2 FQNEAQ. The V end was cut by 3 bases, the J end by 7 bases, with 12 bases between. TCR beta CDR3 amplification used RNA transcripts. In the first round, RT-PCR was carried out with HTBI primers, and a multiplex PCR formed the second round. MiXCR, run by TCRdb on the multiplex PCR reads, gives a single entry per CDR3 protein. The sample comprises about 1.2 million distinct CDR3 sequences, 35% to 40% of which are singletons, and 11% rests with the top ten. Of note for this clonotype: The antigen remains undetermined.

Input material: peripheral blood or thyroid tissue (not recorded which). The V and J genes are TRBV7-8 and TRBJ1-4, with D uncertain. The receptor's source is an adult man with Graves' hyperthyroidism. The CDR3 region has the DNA TGTGCCAGCAGCTTTTGCGCCAGCCGTGAAAAACTGTTTTTT. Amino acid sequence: CASSFCASREKLFF.